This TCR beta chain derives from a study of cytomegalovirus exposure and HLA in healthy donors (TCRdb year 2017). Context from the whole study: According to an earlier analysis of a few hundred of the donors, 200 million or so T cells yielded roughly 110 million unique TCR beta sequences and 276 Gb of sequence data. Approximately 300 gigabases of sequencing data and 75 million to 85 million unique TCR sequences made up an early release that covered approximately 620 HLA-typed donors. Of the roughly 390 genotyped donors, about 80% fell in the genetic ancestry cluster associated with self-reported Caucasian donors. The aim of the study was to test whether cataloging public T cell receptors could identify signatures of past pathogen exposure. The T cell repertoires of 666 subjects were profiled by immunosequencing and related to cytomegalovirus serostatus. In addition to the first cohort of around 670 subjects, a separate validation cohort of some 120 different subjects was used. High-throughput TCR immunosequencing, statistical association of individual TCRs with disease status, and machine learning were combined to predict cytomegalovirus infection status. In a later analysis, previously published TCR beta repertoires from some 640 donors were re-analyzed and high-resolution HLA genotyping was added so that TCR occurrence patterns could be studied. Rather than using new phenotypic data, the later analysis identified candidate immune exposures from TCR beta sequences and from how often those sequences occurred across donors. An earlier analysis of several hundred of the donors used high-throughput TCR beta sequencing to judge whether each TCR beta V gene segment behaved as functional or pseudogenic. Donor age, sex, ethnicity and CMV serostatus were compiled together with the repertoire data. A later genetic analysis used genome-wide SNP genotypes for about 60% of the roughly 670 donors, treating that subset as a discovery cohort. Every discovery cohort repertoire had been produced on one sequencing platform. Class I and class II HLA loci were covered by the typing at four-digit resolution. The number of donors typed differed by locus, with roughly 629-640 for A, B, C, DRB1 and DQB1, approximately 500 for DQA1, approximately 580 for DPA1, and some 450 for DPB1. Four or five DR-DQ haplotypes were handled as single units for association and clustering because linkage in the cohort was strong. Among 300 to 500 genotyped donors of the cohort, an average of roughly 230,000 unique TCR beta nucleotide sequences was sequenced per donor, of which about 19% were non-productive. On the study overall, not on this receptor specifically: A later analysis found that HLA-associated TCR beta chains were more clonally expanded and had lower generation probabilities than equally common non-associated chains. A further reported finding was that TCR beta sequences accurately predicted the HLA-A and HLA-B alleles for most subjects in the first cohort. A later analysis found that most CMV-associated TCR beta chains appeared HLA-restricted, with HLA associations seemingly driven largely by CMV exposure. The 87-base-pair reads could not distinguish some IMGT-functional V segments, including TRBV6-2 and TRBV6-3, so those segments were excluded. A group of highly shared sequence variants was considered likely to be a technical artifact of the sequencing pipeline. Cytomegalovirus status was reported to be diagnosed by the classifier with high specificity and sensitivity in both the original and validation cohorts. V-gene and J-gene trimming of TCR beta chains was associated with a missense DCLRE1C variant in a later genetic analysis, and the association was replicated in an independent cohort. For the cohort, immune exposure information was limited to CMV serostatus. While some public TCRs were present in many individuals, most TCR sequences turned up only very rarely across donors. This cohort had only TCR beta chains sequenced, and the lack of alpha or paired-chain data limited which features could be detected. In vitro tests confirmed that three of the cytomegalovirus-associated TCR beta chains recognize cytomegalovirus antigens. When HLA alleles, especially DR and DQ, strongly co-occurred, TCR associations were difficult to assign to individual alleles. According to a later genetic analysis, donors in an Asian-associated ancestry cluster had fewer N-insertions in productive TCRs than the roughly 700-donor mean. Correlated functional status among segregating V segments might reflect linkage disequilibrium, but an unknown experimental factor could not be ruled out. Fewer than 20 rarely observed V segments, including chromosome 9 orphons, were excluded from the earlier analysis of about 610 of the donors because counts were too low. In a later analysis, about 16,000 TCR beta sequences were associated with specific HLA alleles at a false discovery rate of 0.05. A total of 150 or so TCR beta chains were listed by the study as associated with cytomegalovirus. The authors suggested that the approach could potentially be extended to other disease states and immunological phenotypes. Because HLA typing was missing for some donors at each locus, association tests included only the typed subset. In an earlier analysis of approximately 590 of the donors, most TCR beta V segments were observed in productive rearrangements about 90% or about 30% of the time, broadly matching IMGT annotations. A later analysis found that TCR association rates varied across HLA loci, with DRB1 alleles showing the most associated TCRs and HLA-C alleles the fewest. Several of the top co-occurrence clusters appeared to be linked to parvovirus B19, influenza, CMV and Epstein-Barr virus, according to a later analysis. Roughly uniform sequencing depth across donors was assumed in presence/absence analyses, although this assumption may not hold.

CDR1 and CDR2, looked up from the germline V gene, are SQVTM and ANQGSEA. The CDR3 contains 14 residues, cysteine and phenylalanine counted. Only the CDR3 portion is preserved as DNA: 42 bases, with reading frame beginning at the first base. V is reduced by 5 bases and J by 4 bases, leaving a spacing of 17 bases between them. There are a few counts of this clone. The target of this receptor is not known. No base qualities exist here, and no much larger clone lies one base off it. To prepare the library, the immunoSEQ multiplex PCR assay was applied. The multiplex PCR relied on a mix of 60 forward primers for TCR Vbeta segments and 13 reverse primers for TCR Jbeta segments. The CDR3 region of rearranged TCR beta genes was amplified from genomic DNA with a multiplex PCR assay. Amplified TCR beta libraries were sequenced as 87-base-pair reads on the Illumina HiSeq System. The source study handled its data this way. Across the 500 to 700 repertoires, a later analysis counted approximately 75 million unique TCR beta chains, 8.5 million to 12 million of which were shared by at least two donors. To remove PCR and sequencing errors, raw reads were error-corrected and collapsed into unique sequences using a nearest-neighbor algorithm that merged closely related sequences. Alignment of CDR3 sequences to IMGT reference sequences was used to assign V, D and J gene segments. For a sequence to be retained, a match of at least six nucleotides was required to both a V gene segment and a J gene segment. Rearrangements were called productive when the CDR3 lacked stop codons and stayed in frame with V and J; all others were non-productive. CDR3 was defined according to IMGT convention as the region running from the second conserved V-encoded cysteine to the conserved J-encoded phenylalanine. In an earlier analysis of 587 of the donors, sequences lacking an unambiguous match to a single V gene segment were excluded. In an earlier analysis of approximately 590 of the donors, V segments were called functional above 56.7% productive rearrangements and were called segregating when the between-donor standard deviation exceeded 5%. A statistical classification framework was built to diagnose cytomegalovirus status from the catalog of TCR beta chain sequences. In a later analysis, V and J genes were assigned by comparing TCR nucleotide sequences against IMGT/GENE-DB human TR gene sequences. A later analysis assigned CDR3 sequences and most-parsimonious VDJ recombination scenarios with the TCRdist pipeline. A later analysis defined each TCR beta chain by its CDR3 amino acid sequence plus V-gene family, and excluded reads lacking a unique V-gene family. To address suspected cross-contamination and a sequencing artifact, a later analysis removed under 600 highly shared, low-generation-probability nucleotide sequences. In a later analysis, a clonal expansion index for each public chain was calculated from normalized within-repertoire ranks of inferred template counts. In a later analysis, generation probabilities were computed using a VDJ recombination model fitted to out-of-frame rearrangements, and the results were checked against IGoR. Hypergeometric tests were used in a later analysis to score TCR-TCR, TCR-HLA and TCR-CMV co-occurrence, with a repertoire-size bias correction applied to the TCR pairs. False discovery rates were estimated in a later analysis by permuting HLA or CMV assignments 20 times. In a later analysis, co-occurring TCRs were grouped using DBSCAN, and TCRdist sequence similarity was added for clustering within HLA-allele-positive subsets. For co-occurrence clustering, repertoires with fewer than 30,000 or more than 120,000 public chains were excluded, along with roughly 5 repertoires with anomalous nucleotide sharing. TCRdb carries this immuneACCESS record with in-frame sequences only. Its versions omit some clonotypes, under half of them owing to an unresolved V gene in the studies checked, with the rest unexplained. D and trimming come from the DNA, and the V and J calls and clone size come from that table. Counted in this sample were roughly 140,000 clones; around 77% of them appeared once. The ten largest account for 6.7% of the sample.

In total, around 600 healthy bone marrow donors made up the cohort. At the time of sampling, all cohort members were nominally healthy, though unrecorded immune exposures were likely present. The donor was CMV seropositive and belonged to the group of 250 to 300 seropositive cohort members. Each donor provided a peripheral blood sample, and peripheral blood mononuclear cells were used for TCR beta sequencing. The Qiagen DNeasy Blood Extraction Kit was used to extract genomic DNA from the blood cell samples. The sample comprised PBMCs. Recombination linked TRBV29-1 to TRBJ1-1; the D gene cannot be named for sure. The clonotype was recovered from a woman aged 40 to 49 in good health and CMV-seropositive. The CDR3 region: CSVLKGFRGTEAFF. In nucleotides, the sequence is TGCAGCGTTCTAAAGGGATTCCGGGGCACTGAAGCTTTCTTT.